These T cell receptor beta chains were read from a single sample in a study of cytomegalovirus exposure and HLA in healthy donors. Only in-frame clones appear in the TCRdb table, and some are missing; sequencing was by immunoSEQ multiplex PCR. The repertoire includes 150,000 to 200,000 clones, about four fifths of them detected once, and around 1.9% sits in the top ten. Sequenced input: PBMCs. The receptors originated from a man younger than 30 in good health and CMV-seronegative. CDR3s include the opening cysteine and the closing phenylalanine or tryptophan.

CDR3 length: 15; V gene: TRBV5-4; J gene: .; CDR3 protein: CASSLRLAGAYEQYF
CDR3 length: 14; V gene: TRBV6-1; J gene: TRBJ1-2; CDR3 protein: CASTPGGADYGYTF
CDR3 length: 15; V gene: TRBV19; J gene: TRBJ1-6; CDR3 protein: CASSFRTGRTSPPHF
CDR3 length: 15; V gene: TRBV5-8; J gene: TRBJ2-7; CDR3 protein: CASSLLQGAGYEQYF
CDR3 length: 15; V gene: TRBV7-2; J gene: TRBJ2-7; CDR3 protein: CASSSNYPDSEAQYF
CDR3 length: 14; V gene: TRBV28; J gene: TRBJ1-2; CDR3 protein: CASIAGQGNYGYTF
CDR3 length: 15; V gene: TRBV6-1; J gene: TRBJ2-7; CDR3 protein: CASSAGGLAGGEQYF
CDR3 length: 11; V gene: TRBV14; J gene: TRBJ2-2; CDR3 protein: CAILAGGELFF
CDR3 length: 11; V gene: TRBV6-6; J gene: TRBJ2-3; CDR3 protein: CASSLSDTQYF
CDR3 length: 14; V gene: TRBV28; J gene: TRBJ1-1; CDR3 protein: CASSLGGADTEAFF
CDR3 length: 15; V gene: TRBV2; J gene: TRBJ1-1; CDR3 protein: CASTLGGGPNTEAFF
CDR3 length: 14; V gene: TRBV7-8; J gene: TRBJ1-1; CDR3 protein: CASSQSLPGTEAFF
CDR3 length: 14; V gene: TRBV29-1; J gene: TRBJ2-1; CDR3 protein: CSVEGGGSYNEQFF
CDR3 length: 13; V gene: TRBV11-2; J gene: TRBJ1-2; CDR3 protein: CASSQGTAYGYTF
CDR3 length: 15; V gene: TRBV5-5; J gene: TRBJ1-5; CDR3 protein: CASSLSYGLNQPQHF
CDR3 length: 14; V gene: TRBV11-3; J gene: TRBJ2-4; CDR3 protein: CASSLRVSKNIQYF
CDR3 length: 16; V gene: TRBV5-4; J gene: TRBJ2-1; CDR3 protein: CASSRGLAGAGVEQFF
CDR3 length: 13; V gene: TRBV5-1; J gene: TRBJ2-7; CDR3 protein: CASRPTGFYEQYF
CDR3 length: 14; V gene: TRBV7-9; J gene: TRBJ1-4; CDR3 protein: CASSLGRGSEKLFF
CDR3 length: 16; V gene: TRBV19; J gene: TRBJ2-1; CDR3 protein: CASSTPGQGSYNEQLF
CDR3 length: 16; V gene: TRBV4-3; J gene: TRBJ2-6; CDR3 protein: CASSQEEGSGANVLTF
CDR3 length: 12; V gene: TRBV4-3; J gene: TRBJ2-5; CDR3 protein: CASSQDLRTQYF
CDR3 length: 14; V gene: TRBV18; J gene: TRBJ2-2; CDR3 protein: CASSRQKNTGELFF
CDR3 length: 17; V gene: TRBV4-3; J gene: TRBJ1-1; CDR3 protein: CASSQDFSSGGDTEAFF
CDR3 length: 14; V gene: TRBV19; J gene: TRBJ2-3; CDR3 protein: CASNKDRDTDTQYF
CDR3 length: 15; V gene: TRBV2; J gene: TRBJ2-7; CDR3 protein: CASKWDGLAGNEQYF
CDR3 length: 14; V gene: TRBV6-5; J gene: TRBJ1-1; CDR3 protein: CASSRRTGYTEAFF
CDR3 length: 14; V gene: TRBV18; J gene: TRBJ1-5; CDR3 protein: CASSPGQSYQPQHF
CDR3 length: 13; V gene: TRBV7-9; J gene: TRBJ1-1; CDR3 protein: CASSLGAQTEAFF
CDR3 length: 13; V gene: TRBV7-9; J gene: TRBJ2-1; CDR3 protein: CASSGAGRNEQFF
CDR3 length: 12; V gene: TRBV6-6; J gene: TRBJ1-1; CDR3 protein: CASSYSRTEAFF
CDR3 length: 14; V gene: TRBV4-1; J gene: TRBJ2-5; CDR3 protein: CASSQVAPQREQYF
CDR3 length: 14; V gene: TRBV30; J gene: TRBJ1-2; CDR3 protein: CAWRGRGSNYGYTF
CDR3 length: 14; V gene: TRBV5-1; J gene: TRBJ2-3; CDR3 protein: CASSLYQGTDTQYF
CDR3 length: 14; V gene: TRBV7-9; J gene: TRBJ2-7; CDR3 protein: CASSLMGGDYEQYF
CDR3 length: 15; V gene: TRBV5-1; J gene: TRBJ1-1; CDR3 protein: CASTPGTGMNTEAFF
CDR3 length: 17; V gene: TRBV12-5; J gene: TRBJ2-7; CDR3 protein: CASGLVGGLAVLYEQYF
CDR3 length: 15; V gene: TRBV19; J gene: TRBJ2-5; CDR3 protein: CASSQDGGPRETQYF
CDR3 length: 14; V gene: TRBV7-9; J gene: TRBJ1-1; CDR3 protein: CASSLVTGLTEAFF
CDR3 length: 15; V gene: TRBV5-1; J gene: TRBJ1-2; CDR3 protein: CASSMSGQGAWGYTF
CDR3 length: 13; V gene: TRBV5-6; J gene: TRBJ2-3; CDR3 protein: CASSWGSEDTQYF
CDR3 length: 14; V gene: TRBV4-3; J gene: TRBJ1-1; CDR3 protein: CASSRSEVNTEAFF
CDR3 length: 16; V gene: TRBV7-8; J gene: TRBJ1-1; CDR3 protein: CASSLALFSANTEAFF
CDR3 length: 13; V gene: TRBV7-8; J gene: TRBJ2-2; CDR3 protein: CASSQGFPGELFF
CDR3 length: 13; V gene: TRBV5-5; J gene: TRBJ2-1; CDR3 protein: CASSFTGQSEQFF
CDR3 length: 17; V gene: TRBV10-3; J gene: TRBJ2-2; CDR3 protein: CAIRGVYRGSDTGELFF
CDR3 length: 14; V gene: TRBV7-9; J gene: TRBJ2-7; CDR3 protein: CASSLGPGWGEQYF
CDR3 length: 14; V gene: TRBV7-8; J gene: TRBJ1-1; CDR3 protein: CASTGTTGNTEAFF
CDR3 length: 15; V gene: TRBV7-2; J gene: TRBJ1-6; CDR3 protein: CASSLAGPPNSPLHF
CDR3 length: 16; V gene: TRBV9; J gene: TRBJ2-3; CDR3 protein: CASSVRTGGGTDTQYF
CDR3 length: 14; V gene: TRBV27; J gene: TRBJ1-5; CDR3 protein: CASSDDRVDQPQHF
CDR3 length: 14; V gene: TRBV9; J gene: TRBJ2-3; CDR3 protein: CASSVGRGLDTQYF
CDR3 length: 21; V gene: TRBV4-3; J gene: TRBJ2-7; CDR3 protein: CASSQDPRPISSGGVSYEQYF
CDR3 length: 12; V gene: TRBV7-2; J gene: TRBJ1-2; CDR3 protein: CASSPGLYGYTF
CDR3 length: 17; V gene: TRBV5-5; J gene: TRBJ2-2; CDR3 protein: CASSSAAPTANTGELFF
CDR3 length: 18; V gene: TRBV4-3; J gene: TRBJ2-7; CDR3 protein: CASSQGLAGTSSSYEQYF
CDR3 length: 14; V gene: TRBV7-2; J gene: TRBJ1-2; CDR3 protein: CASSPVGRTYGYTF